This TCR beta chain was documented in a study of T cells expressing NK-cell markers. For the study at large: Beta-chain profiling covered CD3+CD56+NKG2C+, CD3+CD56+NKG2C- and CD3+CD56-NKG2C+ sorted subsets. Study results and caveats: Where a handful of donors were concerned, these clonotypes also led the CD3+CD56-NKG2C+ fraction. CD8+ T cells in more than five donors included dominant NKG2C+ clonotypes at roughly 1.0-7.5%.

With regard to this clonotype: Antigen specificity is unknown.

Generation of TCR beta cDNA was performed by 5'RACE template switching incorporating UMIs. Reanalyzing the 5' RACE reads, TCRdb keeps one entry per CDR3 protein, without DNA. This sample's clone table lists some 390,000 distinct CDR3 sequences. Source material: blood T cells: a sorted CD56 or NKG2C T cell subset, CD4+ or CD8+ T cells, or bulk PBMC T cells (not recorded which). This sequence originates from a woman aged 45-60 years in good health.

The CDR3 protein is CASSILHPGTSGSYEQYF. V gene TRBV12-3 or TRBV12-4 combines with J gene TRBJ2-7; no DNA is available, so the TRBD2 call from TCRdb remains unchecked. CDR3 length: 18 amino acids.